Sequencing of this T cell receptor beta chain was carried out in a study of cytomegalovirus exposure and HLA in healthy donors (TCRdb year 2017). A note on the overall study: An earlier analysis of around 600 of the donors reported 276 Gb of sequence data and some 120 million unique TCR beta sequences from 150 million to 200 million T cells. About 280 gigabases of sequencing data and 70 million to 100 million unique TCR sequences made up an early release that covered several hundred HLA-typed donors. To predict cytomegalovirus infection status, the study combined high-throughput TCR immunosequencing, statistical association of individual TCRs with disease status, and machine learning. The genetic ancestry cluster associated with self-reported Caucasian donors included about four fifths of the roughly 410 genotyped donors. To decide whether each TCR beta V gene segment behaved as functional or pseudogenic, an earlier analysis of some 600 of the donors relied on high-throughput TCR beta sequencing. The study was designed to test whether signatures of past pathogen exposure could be identified by cataloging public T cell receptors. Among some 400 genotyped donors of the cohort, an average of around 220,000 unique TCR beta nucleotide sequences was sequenced per donor, of which roughly 17% were non-productive. Donor age, sex, ethnicity and CMV serostatus were compiled together with the repertoire data. Typing coverage varied by locus: roughly 629-630 donors for A, B, C, DRB1 and DQB1; approximately 500 for DQA1; more than 600 for DPA1; around 450 for DPB1. Class I and class II HLA loci were covered by the typing at four-digit resolution. To study patterns of TCR occurrence, a later analysis re-analyzed previously published TCR beta repertoires from several hundred donors and added high-resolution HLA genotyping. Because of strong linkage in the cohort, roughly five DR-DQ haplotypes were treated as single units for association and clustering. The study used immunosequencing to profile the T cell repertoires of some 600 subjects and linked those repertoires to cytomegalovirus serostatus. Genome-wide SNP genotypes for about 65% of the roughly 700 donors were used in a later genetic analysis, which treated that subset as a discovery cohort. All discovery cohort repertoires had been generated on a single sequencing platform. Rather than using new phenotypic data, the later analysis identified candidate immune exposures from TCR beta sequences and from how often those sequences occurred across donors. A separate validation cohort of 100 to 150 different subjects was used in addition to the roughly 700-subject first cohort.

The library was produced with the immunoSEQ multiplex PCR assay. For the multiplex PCR, a mixture combining 60 forward primers for TCR Vbeta segments and 13 reverse primers for TCR Jbeta segments was used. The CDR3 region of rearranged TCR beta genes was amplified from genomic DNA with a multiplex PCR assay. The amplified TCR beta libraries were sequenced on the Illumina HiSeq System as 87-base-pair reads. The published analysis was carried out like this. Across the 700 or so repertoires, a later analysis counted 80 million or so unique TCR beta chains, about 10 million of which were shared by at least two donors. Raw reads were error-corrected and collapsed into unique sequences by a nearest-neighbor algorithm in which closely related sequences were merged to remove PCR and sequencing errors. CDR3 sequences were aligned to IMGT reference sequences to assign V, D and J gene segments. Each retained sequence needed at least a six-nucleotide match to both a V gene segment and a J gene segment. Rearrangements were classified as productive when the CDR3 lacked stop codons and remained in frame with V and J, and all other rearrangements were classified as non-productive. CDR3 was defined by IMGT convention, running from the second conserved V-encoded cysteine to the conserved J-encoded phenylalanine. In an earlier analysis of approximately 590 of the donors, sequences lacking an unambiguous match to a single V gene segment were excluded. An earlier analysis of 587 of the donors called V segments functional above 56.7% productive rearrangements and segregating when the between-donor standard deviation exceeded 5%. To diagnose cytomegalovirus status from the catalog of TCR beta chain sequences, a statistical classification framework was built. In a later analysis, V and J genes were assigned by comparing TCR nucleotide sequences against IMGT/GENE-DB human TR gene sequences. Using the TCRdist pipeline, a later analysis assigned CDR3 sequences along with most-parsimonious VDJ recombination scenarios. In a later analysis, each TCR beta chain was defined by its CDR3 amino acid sequence together with its V-gene family, and reads lacking a unique V-gene family were excluded. In a later analysis, several hundred highly shared, low-generation-probability nucleotide sequences were removed to address suspected cross-contamination and a sequencing artifact. A later analysis calculated a clonal expansion index for each public chain from normalized within-repertoire ranks of inferred template counts. In a later analysis, generation probabilities were computed with a VDJ recombination model fitted to out-of-frame rearrangements, and the resulting probabilities were checked against IGoR. In a later analysis, TCR-TCR, TCR-HLA and TCR-CMV co-occurrence was scored with hypergeometric tests, and a repertoire-size bias correction was applied to TCR pairs. To estimate false discovery rates, a later analysis permuted the HLA or CMV assignments 20 times. In a later analysis, co-occurring TCRs were grouped using DBSCAN, with TCRdist sequence similarity added in when clustering inside HLA-allele-positive subsets. Repertoires with fewer than 30,000 or more than 120,000 public chains, plus five repertoires with anomalous nucleotide sharing, were excluded from co-occurrence clustering. In TCRdb, the immuneACCESS table is reduced to in-frame sequences with V and J assigned. These tables do not hold every clone; where another copy was compared, an unresolved V gene accounts for under half, and the others remain unexplained. V, J and clone size are taken as reported in that table, and D and trimming were inferred from the DNA itself. The sample contains 150,000 to 200,000 clones, about 85% of them found a single time. The ten top clones hold roughly 1.5% of the sample.

CDR1 MGHRA and CDR2 YSYEKL are derived from the germline V gene. The CDR3 holds 13 amino acids from the cysteine to the phenylalanine. Here the CDR3 DNA is all that survives: 39 bases in frame from base 1. The V end loses 3 bases and the J end loses 4 bases, and a stretch of 9 bases separates them. The cohort consisted of more than 650 healthy bone marrow donors. At the time of sampling, every cohort member was nominally healthy, though immune exposures that went unrecorded were likely present. The donor tested CMV seronegative, placing the donor among the 350 or so seronegative members of the cohort. Every donor gave a peripheral blood sample, and the peripheral blood mononuclear cells from that sample were used for TCR beta sequencing. Genomic DNA was extracted from the blood cell samples with the Qiagen DNeasy Blood Extraction Kit. Comment on this clone: Its antigen is currently not known. One base away there is no much larger clone; base qualities are not given.

Paper-wide results and their limitations: A later analysis associated about 17,000 TCR beta sequences with specific HLA alleles at a false discovery rate of 0.05. In the study, approximately 160 TCR beta chains were listed as associated with cytomegalovirus. Strong co-occurrence of HLA alleles, especially DR and DQ, made assigning TCR associations to individual alleles difficult. In a later genetic analysis, fewer N-insertions in productive TCRs were reported among donors in an Asian-associated ancestry cluster than the 666-donor mean. Linkage disequilibrium might explain the correlated functional status among segregating V segments, but an unknown experimental factor could not be excluded. This cohort had only TCR beta chains sequenced, and the lack of alpha or paired-chain data limited which features could be detected. Because the 87-base-pair reads could not distinguish some IMGT-functional V segments, including TRBV6-2 and TRBV6-3, those segments were excluded. Most CMV-associated TCR beta chains appeared to be HLA-restricted in a later analysis, and the HLA associations seemed to be driven largely by CMV exposure. Most TCR sequences were observed very rarely across donors, whereas some public TCRs were present in many individuals. According to a later analysis, TCR association rates differed among HLA loci, with DRB1 alleles showing the most associated TCRs and HLA-C alleles showing the fewest. A later analysis found that HLA-associated TCR beta chains were more clonally expanded and had lower generation probabilities than equally common non-associated chains. The authors suggested that the approach could potentially be extended to other disease states and immunological phenotypes. The earlier analysis of almost 600 of the donors excluded some 15 rarely observed V segments, including chromosome 9 orphons, because counts were too low. A further reported finding was that TCR beta sequences accurately predicted the HLA-A and HLA-B alleles for most subjects in the first cohort. Because HLA typing was missing for some donors at each locus, association tests included only the typed subset. Broadly in line with IMGT annotations, most TCR beta V segments showed up in productive rearrangements about 87% or about 30% of the time in an earlier analysis of roughly 590 of the donors. In a later genetic analysis, a missense DCLRE1C variant was associated with V-gene and J-gene trimming of TCR beta chains, and the association was replicated in an independent cohort. A cluster of highly shared sequence variants was judged likely to represent a technical artifact of the sequencing pipeline. A few of the identified cytomegalovirus-associated TCR beta chains were confirmed in vitro to be specific for cytomegalovirus antigens. According to a later analysis, parvovirus B19, influenza, CMV and Epstein-Barr virus appeared linked to several top co-occurrence clusters. Sequencing depth was assumed to be roughly uniform across donors in the presence/absence analyses, though that assumption may not hold. The classifier was reported to diagnose cytomegalovirus status with high specificity and sensitivity in both the original and validation cohorts. For the cohort, immune exposure information was limited to CMV serostatus.

Here the chain combines TRBV4-1 and TRBJ1-2; the D segment could be TRBD1, given 6 matching bases. The TCR comes from a woman between 50 and 59 years old in good health and CMV-seronegative. The sample comprised PBMCs. The base sequence is TGCGCCAGCAGCCAGGCGGACAGCTATGGCTACACCTTC. This yields the protein CASSQADSYGYTF.